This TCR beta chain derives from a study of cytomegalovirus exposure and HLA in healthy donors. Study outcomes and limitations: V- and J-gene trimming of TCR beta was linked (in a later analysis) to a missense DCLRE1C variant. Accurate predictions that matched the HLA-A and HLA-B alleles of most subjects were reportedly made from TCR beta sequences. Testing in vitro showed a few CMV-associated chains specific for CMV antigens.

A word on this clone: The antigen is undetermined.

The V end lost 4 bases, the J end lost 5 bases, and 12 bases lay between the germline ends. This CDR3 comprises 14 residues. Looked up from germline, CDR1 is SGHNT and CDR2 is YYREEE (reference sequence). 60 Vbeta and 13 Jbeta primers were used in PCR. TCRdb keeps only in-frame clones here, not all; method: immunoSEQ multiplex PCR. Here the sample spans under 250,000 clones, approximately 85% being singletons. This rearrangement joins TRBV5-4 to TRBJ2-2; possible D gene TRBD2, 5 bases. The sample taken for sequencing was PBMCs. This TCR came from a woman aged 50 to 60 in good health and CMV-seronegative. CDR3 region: CASSLREPTGELFF. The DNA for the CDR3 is TGTGCCAGCAGCCTCCGGGAACCTACCGGGGAGCTGTTTTTT. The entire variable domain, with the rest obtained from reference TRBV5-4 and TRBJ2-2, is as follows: ETGVTQSPTHLIKTRGQQVTLRCSSQSGHNTVSWYQQALGQGPQFIFQYYREEENGRGNFPPRFSGLQFPNYSSELNVNALELDDSALYLCASSLREPTGELFFGEGSRLTVL.